A single sample gave rise to the 13 T cell receptor beta chains below, sequenced in a study of PD-1 and CTLA-4 blockade in melanoma (dated by TCRdb to the early 2020s). To prepare the library, the immunoSEQ multiplex PCR assay was applied. TCRdb took over this immuneACCESS table, retaining in-frame rearrangements with V and J assigned. Such tables are incomplete; in checked studies, under half of the missing clones stem from an unresolved V gene, and the remainder is unexplained. This sample holds 15,000 to 20,000 clones; 65% to 85% were observed only once. Roughly 15% of the sample is held by the ten biggest clonotypes. This sample comprised CD8+ T cells from peripheral blood, obtained before anti-PD-1 treatment. The origin of the receptors is a human donor with melanoma.

In DNA form, the CDR3 reads TGTGCCACCAGTCTCAGGGGGAGCAATCAGCCCCAGCATTTT. This codes for CATSLRGSNQPQHF. The chain recombines TRBV24-1 with TRBJ1-5, with 7 bases that match TRBD1. Per the germline V gene, CDR1 is KGHDR and CDR2 is SFDVKD. The V segment lost 6 bases and the J segment 1 base; nucleotides outside the gene matches: 2. There are 14 residues in the CDR3.

The J gene is TRBJ2-1, the V gene TRBV4-1, with TRBD1 matching 8 bases. The germline V gene has CDR1 MGHRA and CDR2 YSYEKL. The CDR3 runs to 14 residues. The J segment lost 4 bases and the V segment lost 5 bases, leaving 4 bases of the junction unmatched. For the CDR3, the DNA is TGCGCCAGCAGCTTCCGGGACAGGTACAATGAGCAGTTCTTC. Translated, it gives CASSFRDRYNEQFF.

Only one count was recorded for this clone. The chain uses TRBV11-2 and TRBJ1-1; TRBD1 matches at 8 bases. Trimming took 4 bases from V and 10 from J; bases not matched to a gene: 5. Germline V lookup: CDR1 SGHAT, CDR2 FQNNGV. CDR3 size: 12 residues. In DNA form, the CDR3 reads TGTGCCAGCAGCTCTGACAGGGGACTAGCTTTCTTT. Translated: CASSSDRGLAFF.

This chain connects TRBV19 to TRBJ1-2; TRBD1 matches 9 bases. Germline values: CDR1 LNHDA, CDR2 SQIVND (reference sequence). The CDR3 spans 16 residues. J was trimmed by 4 bases and V by 5 bases; bases with no gene match: 11. CDR3 coding DNA: TGTGCCAGTAGTGACGGACAGGGGTTGACGCGCTATGGCTACACCTTC. It yields the protein CASSDGQGLTRYGYTF.

J is TRBJ1-1 and V is TRBV6-1; maybe TRBD1 (5 bases). Between the trimmed V and J ends, which lost 0 bases and 6 bases, there was a span of 11 bases. The CDR3 consists of 14 residues. CDR1 and CDR2 from the germline V gene are MNHNS and SASEGT. CDR3 coding DNA: TGTGCCAGCAGTGAAGCGGCCAGGGCCCCTGAAGCTTTCTTT. Its protein is CASSEAARAPEAFF.

The CDR3 here is CASSTRDRGRLNEKLFF. As DNA, the CDR3 is TGTGCCAGCAGCACGAGAGACAGGGGGCGCTTAAATGAAAAACTGTTTTTT. The gene calls are TRBV5-4 and TRBJ1-4, with TRBD1 matching over 10 bases. The germline CDR1 and CDR2 sequences are SGHNT and YYREEE (reference sequence). V shed 4 bases and J 5 bases; nucleotides not matched to a gene: 11. CDR3 length: 17 amino acids.

V gene TRBV2 combines with J gene TRBJ1-1; a weak D match, TRBD1 (5 bases). CDR1 and CDR2 (germline): SNHLY, FYNNEI. Trimming cost V 0 bases and J 2 bases, with 10 bases left between them. This CDR3 spans 15 amino acids. The CDR3 loop is CASSEAWGPNTEAFF. The DNA of the CDR3 is TGTGCCAGCAGTGAAGCATGGGGACCAAACACTGAAGCTTTCTTT.

This clone has just one count. V and J are TRBV6-5 and TRBJ1-5; TRBD1 matches 7 bases. V lost 6 bases to trimming and J lost 4 bases; unmatched junction nucleotides: 6. The CDR3 loop spans 14 amino acids. Germline V gene lookup returns CDR1 MNHEY and CDR2 SVGAGI. Here the CDR3 DNA reads TGTGCCAGCAGGATGGGACAGTTTAATCAGCCCCAGCATTTT. It specifies CASRMGQFNQPQHF.

The chain combines TRBV13 with TRBJ1-3; no clear D. With 5 bases removed from V and 5 bases from J, the gap between germline ends came to 4 bases. Germline V gene sequence: CDR1 PRHDT, CDR2 FYEKMQ (reference sequence). This CDR3 has 11 residues. The chain's CDR3 is CASSLRNTIYF. In nucleotides, the CDR3 is TGTGCCAGCAGCCTCCGAAACACCATATATTTT.

V usage is TRBV29-1 and J usage is TRBJ1-2; 9 bases agree with TRBD1. The CDR3 extends over 10 amino acids. The ends lost 7 bases at V and 7 bases at J; junction bases unmatched: 1. The germline CDR1 and CDR2 sequences are SQVTM and ANQGSEA. The CDR3 loop is CSATGGGYTF. The DNA for the CDR3 is TGCAGCGCGACAGGGGGTGGCTACACCTTC.

V gene TRBV18 combines with J gene TRBJ2-3; D gene ambiguous. Germline loops: CDR1 KGHSH, CDR2 LQKENI. V was shortened by 2 bases and J by 6 bases, with 12 bases between the two germline ends. CDR3 length: 14 residues. CDR3 in DNA: TGTGCCAGCTCACCAAAGCAGACGGCTGATACGCAGTATTTT. This encodes CASSPKQTADTQYF.

Only a few counts were recorded for this clone. This chain links TRBV6-1 with TRBJ2-3; perhaps TRBD2 as D (6 bases). CDR1 and CDR2 from the germline V gene are MNHNS and SASEGT. V shed 2 bases and J shed 4 bases, with 13 bases lying between them. The CDR3 has 15 residues. CDR3 sequence (DNA): TGTGCCAGCAGTGAAAGGAGGGTAAGCCCAGATACGCAGTATTTT. Translated, it gives CASSERRVSPDTQYF.

This chain joins TRBV2 and TRBJ1-4; 8 nucleotides align to TRBD1. Unmatched junction bases numbered 11, after V lost 7 bases and J lost 7 bases. The CDR3 is made up of 15 amino acids. The germline CDR1 and CDR2 sequences are SNHLY and FYNNEI. CDR3 loop: CASTASDRATEKLFF. The CDR3 DNA reads as TGTGCCAGCACTGCATCGGACAGGGCTACTGAAAAACTGTTTTTT. The complete variable domain, with remaining parts taken from reference TRBV2 and TRBJ1-4, reads EPEVTQTPSHQVTQMGQEVILRCVPISNHLYFYWYRQILGQKVEFLVSFYNNEISEKSEIFDDQFSVERPDGSNFTLKIRSTKLEDSAMYFCASTASDRATEKLFFGSGTQLSVL.